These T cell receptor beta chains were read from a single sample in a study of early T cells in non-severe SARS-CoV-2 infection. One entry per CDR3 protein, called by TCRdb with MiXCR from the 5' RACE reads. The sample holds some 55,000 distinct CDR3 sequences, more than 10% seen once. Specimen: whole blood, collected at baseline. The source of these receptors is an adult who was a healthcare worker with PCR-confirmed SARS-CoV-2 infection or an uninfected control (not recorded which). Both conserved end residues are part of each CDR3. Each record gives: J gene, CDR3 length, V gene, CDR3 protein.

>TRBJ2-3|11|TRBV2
CASSETSGQYF
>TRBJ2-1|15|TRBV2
CASSAWGGENNEQFF
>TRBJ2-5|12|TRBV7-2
CASSLVAPLIYF
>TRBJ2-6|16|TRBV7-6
CASSFDRESGANVLTF
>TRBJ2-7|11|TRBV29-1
CSVDVRGEQYF
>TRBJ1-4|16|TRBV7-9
CASSPWQPATNEKLFF
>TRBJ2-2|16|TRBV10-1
CASSEADSRFTGELFF
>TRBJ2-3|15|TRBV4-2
CASSQGGRAGDTQYF
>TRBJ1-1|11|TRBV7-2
CASSHNTEAFF
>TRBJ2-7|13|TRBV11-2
CASSYLRSYEQYF
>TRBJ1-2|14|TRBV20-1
CSARGTGTDYGYTF
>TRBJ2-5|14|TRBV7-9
CASSQGQGYGTQYF
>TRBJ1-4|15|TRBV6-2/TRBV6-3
CASSYVGASHEKLFF
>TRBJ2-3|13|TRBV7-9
CATLWTSGDTQYF
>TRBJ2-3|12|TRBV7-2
CASSYSTDTQYF
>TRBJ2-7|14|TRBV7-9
CASSLDRPYSEQYF
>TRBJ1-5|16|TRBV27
CASSLLPGQGNQPQHF
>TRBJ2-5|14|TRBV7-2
CASSLVLGQETQYF
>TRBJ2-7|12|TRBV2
CASSRLFNEQYF
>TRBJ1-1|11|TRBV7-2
CASSPDIDAFF
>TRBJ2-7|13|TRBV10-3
CAIREGQWNEQYF
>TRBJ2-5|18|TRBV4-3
CASSQDTLAGGIQETQYF
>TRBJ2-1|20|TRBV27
CASTPNPRLRLAETYNEQFF
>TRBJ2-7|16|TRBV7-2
CASSYHRGASSYEQYF
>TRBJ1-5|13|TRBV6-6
CASSYGEGQPQHF
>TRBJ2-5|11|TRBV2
CASRKTETQYF
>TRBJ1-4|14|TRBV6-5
CASSGLNRGEKLFF
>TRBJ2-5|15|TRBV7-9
CASSPAAGPQETQYF
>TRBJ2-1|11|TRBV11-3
CASSLKREKFF
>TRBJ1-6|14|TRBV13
CASSLRTYNSPLHF
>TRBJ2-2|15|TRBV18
CASSPPSVDTGELFF
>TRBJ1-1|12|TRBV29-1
CSVPQGRGEAFF
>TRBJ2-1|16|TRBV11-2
CASSLGGSRTYNEQFF
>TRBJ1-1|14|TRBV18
CASSLGQINTEAFF
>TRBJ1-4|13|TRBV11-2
CASSSGQEGKLFF
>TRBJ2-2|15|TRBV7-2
CASSLLGSNTGELFF
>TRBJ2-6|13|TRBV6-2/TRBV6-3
CASGRSGANVLTF
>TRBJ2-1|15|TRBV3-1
CASSQGASENNEQFF
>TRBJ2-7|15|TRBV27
CASSTRWRGDYEQYF
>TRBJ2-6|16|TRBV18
CASSQETSGGANVLTF
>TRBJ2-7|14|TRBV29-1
CSVDGAEGGYEQYF
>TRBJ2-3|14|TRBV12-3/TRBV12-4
CASSLGLAPDTQYF
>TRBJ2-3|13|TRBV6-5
CASRPQGSWAQYF
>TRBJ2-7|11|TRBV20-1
CGAGYLYEQYF
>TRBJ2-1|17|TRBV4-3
CASSQDPRHPNYNEQFF
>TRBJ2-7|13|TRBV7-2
CASRGTGLSEQYF
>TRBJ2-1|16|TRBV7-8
CASMKNRDFSYNEQFF
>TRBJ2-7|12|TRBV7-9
CASTSDSYEQYF
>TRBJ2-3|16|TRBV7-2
CASSSGLAGAIDTQYF
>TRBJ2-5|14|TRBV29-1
CSVEDRRGRETQYF
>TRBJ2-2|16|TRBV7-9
CASSFSTGRGTGELFF
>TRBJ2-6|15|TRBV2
CASSRDWVRANVLTF
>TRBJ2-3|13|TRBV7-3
CASSQGFPNRQYF
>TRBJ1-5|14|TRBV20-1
CSADRGHRNQPQHF